This T cell receptor beta chain derives from a study of T cell repertoires in cytomegalovirus infection. Study-level background: Matching HLA type and CMV infection were both indicated by public TCR beta signatures. Study observations and caveats: Clonotypes of TCR beta that were HLA-C-restricted and CMV-specific dominated the ex vivo response.

The CDR3 loop spans 17 amino acids. V lost 8 bases to trimming and J lost 8 bases; unmatched junction nucleotides: 20. The germline gives CDR1 LNHDA, CDR2 SQIVND (reference sequence). TCRdb reanalysed the reads using MiXCR and keeps one entry per CDR3 protein. The table shows roughly 46,000 distinct CDR3 sequences, with roughly 19% occurring only once. This clonotype occurred many times. What it recognizes is unknown. This rearrangement joins TRBV19 to TRBJ2-1, with TRBD2 matching over 8 bases. The sequence was obtained from a human donor in good health (CMV status not recorded). Some clones in this sample may be carry-over from other donors' samples. The source material was CD8+ T cells from cultured PBMCs, sampled from culture after CMV antigen stimulation. DNA of the CDR3: TGTGCCAGTTCAGCATTTGTAGCGGGATTACCCAAGGATGAGCAGTTCTTC. It specifies CASSAFVAGLPKDEQFF.